This T cell receptor (beta chain) was obtained from a study of T-cell reconstitution after alpha-beta-depleted transplantation in children. The study, taken as a whole, reports: There were reportedly several hundred expanded graft clones from which alpha-beta T cells came about two months after transplant. Newly generated T cells supplied most T-cell counts and diversity one year post-transplant. High day-60 TCRbeta diversity in some patients came from surviving recipient T cells and thymic progenitors.

This clonotype showed up many times. Its cognate antigen is unknown. A junction boundary mismatches the germline segment, possibly from a read error. The CDR3 is made up of 12 amino acids. Germline CDR1 and CDR2: LNHNV and YYDKDF (reference sequence). Unique molecular identifiers were used to barcode this TCRbeta library. MiXCR, run by TCRdb on the PCR reads, gives a single entry per CDR3 protein. Among tens of thousands of distinct CDR3 sequences listed, roughly 5% were seen once. The TCR originated in a boy under three years old who had a stem cell transplant for acute myeloid leukemia, so the T cells may come from the graft donor. This chain uses TRBV15 with TRBJ2-5; D unresolved. The sample was PBMCs, mostly from graft donor cells, taken 180 days after TCRalphabeta/CD19-depleted stem cell transplant. The CDR3 loop is CATSRSQGTQYF. The CDR3 bases are TGTGCCACCAGCAGATCGCAAGGGACCCAGTACTTC.